The clone carrying this T cell receptor (beta chain) was counted at least ten times. V gave up 0 bases and J gave up 9 bases; unmatched junction bases: 6. CDR3 length equals 16 residues. Per germline, CDR1 SGHAT and CDR2 FQNNGV. Individual cDNA molecules each received unique molecular identifiers attached to them. TCRdb ran MiXCR on the 5' RACE reads and lists one entry per CDR3 protein. The data hold around 67,000 distinct CDR3 sequences, with around 12% observed a single time. These data originate in a study of early T cells in non-severe SARS-CoV-2 infection. This chain joins TRBV11-2 and TRBJ1-6; 9 bases are a match to TRBD1. The origin of this receptor is an adult who was a healthcare worker with PCR-confirmed SARS-CoV-2 infection or an uninfected control (not recorded which). The sample comprised whole blood. This CDR3 reads CASSLDSGTGRSPLHF. The CDR3 DNA follows: TGTGCCAGCAGCTTAGATTCGGGGACAGGGCGTTCACCCCTCCACTTT.